A single sample is the source of the 2 T cell receptor beta chains below, sequenced in a study of cytomegalovirus exposure and HLA in healthy donors. With 60 Vbeta and 13 Jbeta primers, the PCR was carried out. Assay used: immunoSEQ multiplex PCR; TCRdb lists only in-frame clones, some missing. The repertoire has about 190,000 clones, 65% to 85% of them found once; the top ten carry about 1.5%. Sequenced: PBMCs. The receptors come from a young woman in good health and CMV-seronegative.

The V call is TRBV28, the J call TRBJ2-7, with 11 positions matching TRBD1. This CDR3 contains 15 residues. The germline V gene encodes CDR1 MDHEN and CDR2 SYDVKM. V dropped 6 bases and J dropped 5; count of bases not matched to a gene: 9. The CDR3 coding sequence is TGTGCCAGCAGGGGCCTGGGACAGGGGGACCACGAGCAGTACTTC. Translating it yields CASRGLGQGDHEQYF.

The chain joins TRBV6-5 to TRBJ2-1, with 10 bases aligning to TRBD1. The CDR3 consists of 14 residues. With 9 bases clipped from V and 4 bases from J, the junction kept 6 bases outside the gene matches. Germline CDR1 and CDR2: MNHEY and SVGAGI. The CDR3 DNA reads as TGTGCCAGTAAGGGACAGGGGAGATACAATGAGCAGTTCTTC. Its protein is CASKGQGRYNEQFF.